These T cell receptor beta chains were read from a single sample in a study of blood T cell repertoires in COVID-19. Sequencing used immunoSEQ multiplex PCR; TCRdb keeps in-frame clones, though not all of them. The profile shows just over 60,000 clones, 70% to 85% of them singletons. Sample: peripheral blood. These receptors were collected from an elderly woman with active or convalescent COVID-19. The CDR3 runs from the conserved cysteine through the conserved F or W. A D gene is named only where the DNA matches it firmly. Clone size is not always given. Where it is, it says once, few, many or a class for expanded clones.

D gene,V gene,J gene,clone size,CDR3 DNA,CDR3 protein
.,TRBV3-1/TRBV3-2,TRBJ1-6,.,TGTGCCAGCAGCGCCGGGGGACTTAATAACAATTCACCCCTCCACTTT,CASSAGGLNNNSPLHF
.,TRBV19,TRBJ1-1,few,TGTGCCAGTCGCGACAGACGGAACACTGAAGCTTTCTTT,CASRDRRNTEAFF
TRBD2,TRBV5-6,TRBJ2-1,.,TGTGCCAGCAGCTTGGGTGCTGGCGGGGGGCAGTTCTTC,CASSLGAGGGQFF
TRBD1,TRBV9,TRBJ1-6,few,TGTGCCAGCAGCGGTGGGACAGGGATATCCTATAATTCACCCCTCCACTTT,CASSGGTGISYNSPLHF
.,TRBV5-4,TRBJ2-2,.,TGTGCCAGCAGCTTCAGCCAGGCTAACACCGGGGAGCTGTTTTTT,CASSFSQANTGELFF
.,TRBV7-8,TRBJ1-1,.,TGTGCCAGCAGCTTAGCGCAGGGGTTCACTGAAGCTTTCTTT,CASSLAQGFTEAFF
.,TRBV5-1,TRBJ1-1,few,TGCGCCAGCAGCTTACAGGGTGGGGAAATTAACACTGAAGCTTTCTTT,CASSLQGGEINTEAFF
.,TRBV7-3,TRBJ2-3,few,TGTGCCAGCAGCGCACAGGGTAGCACAGATACGCAGTATTTT,CASSAQGSTDTQYF
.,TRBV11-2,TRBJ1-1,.,TGTGCCAGCAGCCGCAGCAGTATGGAGACAGCTTTCTTT,CASSRSSMETAFF
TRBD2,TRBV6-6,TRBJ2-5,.,TGTGCCAGCAGTTTCGGGACTAGCGAGTCAGAGACCCAGTACTTC,CASSFGTSESETQYF
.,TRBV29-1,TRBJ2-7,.,TGCAGCGTTGTAAAGCTTCAGGGTGAGCAGTACTTC,CSVVKLQGEQYF
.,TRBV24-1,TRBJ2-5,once,TGTGCCACCAGTGATTCTTATCAAGAGACCCAGTACTTC,CATSDSYQETQYF
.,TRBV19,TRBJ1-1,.,TGTGCCAGTAGTCCTCGGGTGAACACTGAAGCTTTCTTT,CASSPRVNTEAFF
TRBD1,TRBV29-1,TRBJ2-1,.,TGCAGCGTCGGACGCCGGGACAGCTCCTACAATGAGCAGTTCTTC,CSVGRRDSSYNEQFF
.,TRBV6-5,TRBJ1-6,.,TGTGCCAGCAGTACAAACGCGGATTCACCCCTCCACTTT,CASSTNADSPLHF